This is a list of T cell receptor beta chains from one sample in a study of metastatic and nonmetastatic thyroid tumors. Through MiXCR, TCRdb re-clonotyped the PCR reads. This repertoire shows roughly 30,000 clones, 15% to 20% found once; its top ten account for under 9.5%. Source material: blood. These receptors were collected from a female donor with papillary thyroid cancer or a benign thyroid nodule (not recorded which). Some clones in this sample may be carry-over from other donors' samples. CDR3s include the opening cysteine and the closing phenylalanine or tryptophan. A D gene is named only where the DNA matches it firmly. Where a row states a size, it is once, few, many or the class of an expanded clone; other rows omit it.

D gene	CDR3 length	V gene	J gene	clone size	CDR3 DNA	CDR3 protein
NA	14	TRBV28	TRBJ1-5	few	TGTGCCAGCAGTTTATCGGCAGGGAACCAGCCCCAGCATTTT	CASSLSAGNQPQHF
TRBD1	17	TRBV4-1	TRBJ2-7	NA	TGCGCCAGCAGCCCAAGGGAGAGCGGGACAGGGAGGAACGAGCAGTACTTC	CASSPRESGTGRNEQYF
NA	14	TRBV20-1	TRBJ1-4	many	TGCAGTGCTCTGACCGTGGGGGGCGCTGAAAAACTGTTTTTT	CSALTVGGAEKLFF
TRBD1	14	TRBV6-4	TRBJ2-7	NA	TGTGCCAGCAGTGAACAGGGGGCAAGAAGCGAGCAGTACTTC	CASSEQGARSEQYF
TRBD2	16	TRBV20-1	TRBJ2-7	NA	TGCAGTGCTAGCAATTATGGGGGGGGAAATTCCTACGAGCAGTACTTC	CSASNYGGGNSYEQYF
NA	15	TRBV5-1	TRBJ2-2	many	TGCGCCAGCAGCAGGGACGGACTGAACACCGGGGAGCTGTTTTTT	CASSRDGLNTGELFF
TRBD1	14	TRBV18	TRBJ2-7	many	TGTGCCAGCTCACGGCTGGGACAGGTCTACGAGCAGTACTTC	CASSRLGQVYEQYF
NA	14	TRBV6-1	TRBJ2-1	NA	TGTGCCAGCAGGCTCGGGAGCTCCTACAATGAGCAGTTCTTC	CASRLGSSYNEQFF
NA	13	TRBV20-1	TRBJ2-3	many	TGCAGTGCTAGAGACGTATCCCCAGATACGCAGTATTTT	CSARDVSPDTQYF
TRBD1	15	TRBV5-1	TRBJ2-1	NA	TGCGCCAGCAGCCCAGGGGGGACAGGCTACAATGAGCAGTTCTTC	CASSPGGTGYNEQFF
NA	14	TRBV29-1	TRBJ2-6	many	TGCAGCGTTGGGGTGGACTCTGGGGCCAACGTCCTGACTTTC	CSVGVDSGANVLTF
NA	16	TRBV6-5	TRBJ1-1	many	TGTGCCAGCAGTTTCTCCGGCGGCGCAGCGAACACTGAAGCTTTCTTT	CASSFSGGAANTEAFF
TRBD1	17	TRBV6-5	TRBJ2-3	many	TGTGCCAGCAGTTACTCAGGGACAGGCCTTAGCACAGATACGCAGTATTTT	CASSYSGTGLSTDTQYF
NA	12	TRBV18	TRBJ2-7	many	TGTGCCAGCTCACGTCTTTCCTACGAGCAGTACTTC	CASSRLSYEQYF
NA	14	TRBV6-1	TRBJ2-5	medium-sized	TGTGCCAGCAGCCTCAGGCAGGTTGGAGGGACCCAGTACTTC	CASSLRQVGGTQYF
NA	14	TRBV11-2	TRBJ2-4	many	TGTGCCAGCAGCTTATCAGGGTTGGGAAACATTCAGTACTTC	CASSLSGLGNIQYF
TRBD1	14	TRBV6-5	TRBJ1-1	many	TGTGCCAGCAGTTACCGGGGGACAGGACAAGAAGCTTTCTTT	CASSYRGTGQEAFF
TRBD1	14	TRBV6-1	TRBJ2-7	few	TGTGCCAGCAGTGCGCTCGGGGACAGGGGGCAAAAGTACTTC	CASSALGDRGQKYF
TRBD2	15	TRBV6-5	TRBJ2-1	many	TGTGCCAGCAGTTACCAAGGACTAGTGGCAAATGAGCAGTTCTTC	CASSYQGLVANEQFF
TRBD2	17	TRBV27	TRBJ2-1	few	TGTGCCAGCAGTTGGGGTCTAGCGGGAGGTCCGGGGAATGAGCAGTTCTTC	CASSWGLAGGPGNEQFF
TRBD1	15	TRBV2	TRBJ1-3	NA	TGTGCCAGCAGGAGGGACAGAACCTCTGGAAACACCATATATTTT	CASRRDRTSGNTIYF
NA	13	TRBV12-3/TRBV12-4	TRBJ2-1	NA	TGTGCCAGCAGTTTGTCGGCGGACAATGAGCGGTTCTTC	CASSLSADNERFF
NA	13	TRBV2	TRBJ2-5	many	TGTGCCAGCAGTGGGCCGGGGGTGAAGACCCAGTACTTC	CASSGPGVKTQYF
NA	16	TRBV6-6	TRBJ2-2	NA	TGTGCCAGCAGTTACAGGAGGGGGGCGGTAATCGGGGAGCTGTTTTTT	CASSYRRGAVIGELFF
TRBD1	17	TRBV24-1	TRBJ1-5	NA	TGTGCCACCAGTGATATTCCCCGGGACAGAGTGAATCAGCCCCAGCATTTT	CATSDIPRDRVNQPQHF
TRBD1	14	TRBV30	TRBJ1-6	many	TGTGCCTGGATGTACCGGGACAGAGCCTCACCCCTCCACTTT	CAWMYRDRASPLHF
TRBD2	15	TRBV6-1	TRBJ2-7	many	TGTGCCAGCAGGCCGACTAGCGGGAGCGTCTACGAGCAGTACTTC	CASRPTSGSVYEQYF
NA	16	TRBV11-2	TRBJ2-7	few	TGTGCCAGCAGCTCCCTATTGCAGGACCCTACCTACGAGCAGTACTTC	CASSSLLQDPTYEQYF
TRBD1	18	TRBV4-1	TRBJ1-3	medium-sized	TGCGCCAGCAGCCCCCCGGGTAGGGGGCCCTTCTCTGGAAACACCATATATTTT	CASSPPGRGPFSGNTIYF
TRBD1	16	TRBV6-9	TRBJ1-3	NA	TGCGCCAGCAGCGCACAGGGGTTCAATATTAGAAACACCATATATTTT	CASSAQGFNIRNTIYF
NA	12	TRBV6-1	TRBJ2-3	NA	TGTGCCAGCAGTAAGGACGTAGATACGCAGTATTTT	CASSKDVDTQYF
TRBD1	17	TRBV6-1	TRBJ1-1	many	TGTGCCCACCAGTGGAGGGTCCAGCAGGGGGGAGGCGCTGAAGCTTTCTTT	CAHQWRVQQGGGAEAFF
NA	14	TRBV11-2	TRBJ2-5	many	TGTGCCAGCAGCCCGGGGATAGCTCACGAGACCCAGTACTTC	CASSPGIAHETQYF
TRBD2	16	TRBV3-1	TRBJ2-3	NA	TGTGCCAGCAGCTTCGGGACTAGCGGGAGAACAGATACGCAGTATTTT	CASSFGTSGRTDTQYF
NA	16	TRBV29-1	TRBJ2-1	few	TGCAGCGTTTTGACGGGGCGGGGTGAGTCCTACAATGAGCAGTTCTTC	CSVLTGRGESYNEQFF